A selection of T cell receptor beta chains follows, all from one sample in a study of T cells expressing NK-cell markers. TCRdb reworked the 5' RACE reads into one entry per CDR3 protein, no DNA. The sample is made up of 500,000 to 700,000 distinct CDR3 sequences, and the top ten hold roughly 3.4% of it. The sequencing sample was made of blood T cells: a sorted CD56 or NKG2C T cell subset, CD4+ or CD8+ T cells, or bulk PBMC T cells (not recorded which). The receptor source for this set is a man aged 18 to 30 in good health. Each CDR3 is given with its conserved first and last residue. The order of the fields is V gene, J gene, CDR3 protein.

V: TRBV4-3
J: TRBJ2-1
CDR3: CASSVSGGSDEQFF

V: TRBV7-2
J: TRBJ1-1
CDR3: CASSKYRGYTEAFF

V: TRBV29-1
J: TRBJ2-7
CDR3: CSVEWSGTDSYEQYF

V: TRBV7-2
J: TRBJ2-5
CDR3: CASSLRREGWETQYF

V: TRBV29-1
J: TRBJ2-7
CDR3: CSGGTGVYEQYF

V: TRBV29-1
J: TRBJ2-1
CDR3: CSSWGGTSGSGYNEQFF

V: TRBV29-1
J: TRBJ1-1
CDR3: CSVDRPGRNTEAFF

V: TRBV29-1
J: TRBJ2-1
CDR3: CSGRGSNEQFF

V: TRBV25-1
J: TRBJ2-1
CDR3: CASTPGTGQFF

V: TRBV14
J: TRBJ1-1
CDR3: CASSHGPAGPEAFF

V: TRBV5-1
J: TRBJ2-2
CDR3: CASSLEASGSMEGAGELFF

V: TRBV5-1
J: TRBJ2-1
CDR3: CASRTGGPNEQFF

V: TRBV11-2
J: TRBJ1-4
CDR3: CASSLGQYATNEKLFF

V: TRBV30
J: TRBJ2-1
CDR3: CAWSIGTARRDNEQFF

V: TRBV15
J: TRBJ2-3
CDR3: CATSRVPTGSTADTQYF

V: TRBV7-6
J: TRBJ2-2
CDR3: CASSPPGLAGSAGELFF

V: TRBV3-1
J: TRBJ2-2
CDR3: CASSQRTGRVYFGELFF

V: TRBV5-1
J: TRBJ1-3
CDR3: CASSSQGLHSGNTIYF

V: TRBV2
J: TRBJ1-5
CDR3: CASSYLWASRNQPQHF

V: TRBV10-2
J: TRBJ2-5
CDR3: CASSDTRRVPETQYF

V: TRBV28
J: TRBJ2-7
CDR3: CASIPGALVSYEQYF

V: TRBV5-1
J: TRBJ2-1
CDR3: CASSWEGLAVSYNEQFF